This TCR beta chain was retrieved from a study of blood T cell repertoires in COVID-19 (dated by TCRdb to the early 2020s). Regarding the complete study: Samples covering the acute and convalescent phases of COVID-19 were provided by collaborators in the United States, Italy and Spain. Subjects who had been exposed to COVID-19, were actively infected with it, or had recovered from it provided the deeply sampled blood TCRbeta repertoires that made up the dataset. Nearly every sample came with metadata listing a de-identified subject ID, COVID-19 status, age in years and sex. The material from the prospective study consisted of cDNA or gDNA derived from T cells, B-cell-depleted T cells, or PBMCs. A freely available public database, intended as a resource for researchers studying the immune response to SARS-CoV-2, is where the repertoires were released. Samples came from the ongoing ImmuneRACE study (first 160 participants) plus 1,254 subjects from 6 global collaborators. Where available, HLA class I and class II types were taken from metadata supplied by the sample provider and were not determined by assay-based typing.

Paper-wide results and their limitations: The quantity of clinical and demographic metadata differed by source and by participant and was supplied without curation.

The germline V gene sets CDR1 to SGDLS and CDR2 to YYNGEE. V gives up 0 bases and J gives up 4 bases, and the segment between their germline ends measures 16 bases. The CDR3 contains 16 residues, cysteine and phenylalanine counted. Only the CDR3 DNA stays, 48 bases, in frame from base 1. TCRbeta CDR3 regions were amplified from genomic DNA using the immunoSEQ Assay, a bias-controlled multiplex PCR. In the source study's methods: Nucleated cell counts per sample were estimated from amplification of reference gene primers within the assay. Sequence reads were collapsed and filtered to measure the absolute abundance of every unique TCRbeta CDR3 rearrangement. For each sample, productive Simpson clonality was calculated by taking the square root of Simpson's diversity index across productive rearrangements. Drawn from immuneACCESS, this table holds only the in-frame rearrangements with V and J called that TCRdb kept. Clones are partly lost; checked studies trace under half to an unresolved V gene and leave the rest unexplained. The V and J calls and clone size were taken over from that table, and D and trimming were inferred from the DNA. The table for this sample lists approximately 350,000 clones; more than 80% of them were counted only once. The ten largest make up 0.9% to 1.1% of the sample.

In the prospective study, participants were about 18 to 95 years old, resided in fewer than 25 geographic areas of the United States, and were enrolled through a virtual design. In the prospective study, participants were assigned to cohorts based on the clinical history participants reported in a screening survey and a study questionnaire. Recovered participants in ImmuneRACE Cohort 3 were defined as having two consecutive negative NP/OP PCR tests, clearance from a healthcare professional, or resolution of symptoms. Each participant in the prospective study had whole blood, serum and a nasopharyngeal or oropharyngeal swab collected by mobile phlebotomists. Participants in the prospective study had the option to provide additional blood draws and questionnaires over a roughly 2-month period. Prospective study blood samples were shipped either frozen or at room temperature before DNA extraction.

This clone was counted once. Which antigen it targets is not known. Base-call qualities are not available, and no considerably larger clone is one nucleotide away. Recombination linked TRBV9 to TRBJ1-1; no D gene is confidently identified. The material sequenced was PBMCs or T cells enriched from blood (not recorded which). The TCR originated in a young man who had recovered from COVID-19. The nucleotide sequence is given as TGTGCCAGCAGCGTAGTATCGGGGTACCCGGCCACTGAAGCTTTCTTT. Translated, this is CASSVVSGYPATEAFF.